Following are 4 T cell receptor beta chains from one sample sequenced in a study of T cell changes during pregnancy in multiple sclerosis. Clones were sequenced by immunoSEQ multiplex PCR, and TCRdb holds only the in-frame ones, with some missing. Of 95,000 to 150,000 clones listed, over 85% are singletons. Here the sequenced sample was peripheral blood, taken before pregnancy. The receptors here all came from a female donor with multiple sclerosis, enrolled in a pregnancy study.

V gene TRBV7-9 combines with J gene TRBJ2-1, with 8 bases matching TRBD1. V shed 4 bases and J 6 bases; nucleotides not matched to a gene: 8. From germline, CDR1 is SEHNR and CDR2 FQNEAQ (reference sequence). CDR3 length equals 15 residues. CDR3 DNA: TGTGCCAGCAGCTCCGGACAGGGAATTCGCAATGAGCAGTTCTTC. Protein sequence: CASSSGQGIRNEQFF.

This clone was picked up one time. The V and J genes are TRBV27 and TRBJ2-1, with D possibly being TRBD1 (5 bases). Germline assignment: CDR1 MNHEY and CDR2 SMNVEV (reference sequence). This CDR3 region has 12 residues. Trimming shortened V by 7 bases and J by 8 bases, and 12 bases separated the two germline ends. In nucleotides, the CDR3 is TGTGCCAGCATGGCCAGGGTTGATGAGCAGTTCTTC. It codes for CASMARVDEQFF.

V usage is TRBV19 and J usage is TRBJ2-1; 12 bases fit TRBD2. Germline values: CDR1 LNHDA, CDR2 SQIVND (reference sequence). The CDR3 spans 13 residues. V lost 6 bases, J lost 7 bases, and 1 base stayed unmatched. CDR3 DNA: TGTGCCAGTAGGACTAGCGGGGGTAATGAGCAGTTCTTC. Translation gives CASRTSGGNEQFF.

The chain combines TRBV10-3 with TRBJ1-2, with D unresolved. CDR3 length equals 14 residues. From germline, CDR1 is ENHRY and CDR2 SYGVKD. The V gene lost 1 base and the J gene lost 6 bases, with 12 bases spanning the gap. This CDR3 reads CAISELGRVHGYTF. The CDR3 nucleotides are TGTGCCATCAGTGAGTTGGGGAGGGTTCATGGCTACACCTTC.